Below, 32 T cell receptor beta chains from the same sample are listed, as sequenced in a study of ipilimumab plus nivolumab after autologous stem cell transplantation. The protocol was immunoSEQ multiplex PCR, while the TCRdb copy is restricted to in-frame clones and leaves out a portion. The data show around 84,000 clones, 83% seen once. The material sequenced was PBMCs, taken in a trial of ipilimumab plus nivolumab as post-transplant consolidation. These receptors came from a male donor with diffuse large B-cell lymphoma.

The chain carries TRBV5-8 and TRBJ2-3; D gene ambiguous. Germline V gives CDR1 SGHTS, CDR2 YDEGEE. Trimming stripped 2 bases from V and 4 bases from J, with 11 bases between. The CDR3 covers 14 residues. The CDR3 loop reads CASSLRFRADTQYF. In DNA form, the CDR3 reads TGTGCCAGCAGCTTAAGGTTTCGGGCAGATACGCAGTATTTT.

Here the CDR3 reads CASSPGGSGNTIYF. Here the CDR3 DNA reads TGTGCCAGCAGCCCAGGGGGTTCTGGAAACACCATATATTTT. The chain couples TRBV7-6 to TRBJ1-3; TRBD1 matches 7 bases. The CDR3 is 14 residues long. Germline loops: CDR1 SGHVS, CDR2 FNYEAQ. Losses at the gene ends were 5 bases for V and 1 base for J; bases not matched to a gene: 2.

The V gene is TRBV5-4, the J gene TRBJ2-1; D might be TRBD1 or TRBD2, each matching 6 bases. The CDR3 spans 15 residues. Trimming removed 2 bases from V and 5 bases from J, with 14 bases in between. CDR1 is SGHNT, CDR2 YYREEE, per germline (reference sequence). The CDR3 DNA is TGTGCCAGCAGCTTAGTAGGGGGGCCGAACAATGAGCAGTTCTTC. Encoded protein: CASSLVGGPNNEQFF.

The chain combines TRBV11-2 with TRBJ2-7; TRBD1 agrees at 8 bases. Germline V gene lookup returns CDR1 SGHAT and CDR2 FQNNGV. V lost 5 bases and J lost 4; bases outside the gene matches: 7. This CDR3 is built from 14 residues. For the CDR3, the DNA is TGTGCCAGCAGCCCCTCCGACAGGGGTTACGAGCAGTACTTC. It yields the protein CASSPSDRGYEQYF. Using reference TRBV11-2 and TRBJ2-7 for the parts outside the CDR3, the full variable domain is EAGVAQSPRYKIIEKRQSVAFWCNPISGHATLYWYQQILGQGPKLLIQFQNNGVVDDSQLPKDRFSAERLKGVDSTLKIQPAKLEDSAVYLCASSPSDRGYEQYFGPGTRLTVT.

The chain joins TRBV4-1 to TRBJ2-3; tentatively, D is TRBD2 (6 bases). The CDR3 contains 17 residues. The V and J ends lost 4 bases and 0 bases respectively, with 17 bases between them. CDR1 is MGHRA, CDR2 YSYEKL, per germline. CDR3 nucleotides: TGCGCCAGCAGCCGTTCGGCTGCCGGGAGTAGCACAGATACGCAGTATTTT. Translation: CASSRSAAGSSTDTQYF.

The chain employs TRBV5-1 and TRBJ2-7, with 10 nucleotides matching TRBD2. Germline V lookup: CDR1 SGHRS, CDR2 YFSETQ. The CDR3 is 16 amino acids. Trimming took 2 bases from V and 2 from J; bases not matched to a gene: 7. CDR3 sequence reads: CASSLAPSGGAYEQYF. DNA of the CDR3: TGCGCCAGCAGCTTAGCCCCCAGCGGGGGGGCCTACGAGCAGTACTTC.

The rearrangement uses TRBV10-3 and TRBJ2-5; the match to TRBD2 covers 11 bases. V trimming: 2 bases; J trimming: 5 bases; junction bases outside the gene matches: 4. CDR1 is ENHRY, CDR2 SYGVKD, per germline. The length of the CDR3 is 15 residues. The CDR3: CAISETSGGGETQYF. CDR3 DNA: TGTGCCATCAGTGAGACTAGCGGGGGAGGGGAGACCCAGTACTTC.

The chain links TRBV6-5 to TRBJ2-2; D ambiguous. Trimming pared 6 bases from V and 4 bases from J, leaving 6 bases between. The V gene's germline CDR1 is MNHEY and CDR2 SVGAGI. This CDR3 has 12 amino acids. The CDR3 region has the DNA TGTGCCAGCAGCAAATTCACCGGGGAGCTGTTTTTT. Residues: CASSKFTGELFF.

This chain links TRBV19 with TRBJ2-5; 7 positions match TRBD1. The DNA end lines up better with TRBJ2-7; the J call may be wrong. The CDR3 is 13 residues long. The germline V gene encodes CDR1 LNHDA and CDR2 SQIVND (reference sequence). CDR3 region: CASSIDRDYEQYF. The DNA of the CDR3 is TGTGCCAGTAGTATCGACAGGGACTACGAGCAGTACTTC.

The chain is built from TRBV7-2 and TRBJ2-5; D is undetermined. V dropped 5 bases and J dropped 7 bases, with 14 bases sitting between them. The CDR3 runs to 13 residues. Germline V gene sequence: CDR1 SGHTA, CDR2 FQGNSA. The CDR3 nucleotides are TGTGCCAGCAGCCCGGGCCCGTCGGGGACCCAGTACTTC. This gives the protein CASSPGPSGTQYF.

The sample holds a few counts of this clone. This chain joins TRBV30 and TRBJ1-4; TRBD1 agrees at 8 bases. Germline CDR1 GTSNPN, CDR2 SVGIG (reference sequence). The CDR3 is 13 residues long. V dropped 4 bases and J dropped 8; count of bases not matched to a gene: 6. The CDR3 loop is CAWKDRGKEKLFF. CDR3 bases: TGTGCCTGGAAAGACAGGGGAAAAGAAAAACTGTTTTTT.

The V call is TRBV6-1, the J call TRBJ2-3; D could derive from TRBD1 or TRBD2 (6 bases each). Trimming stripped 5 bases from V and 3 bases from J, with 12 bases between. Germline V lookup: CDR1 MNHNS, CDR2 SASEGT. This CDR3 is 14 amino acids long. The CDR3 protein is CASSRGESTDTQYF. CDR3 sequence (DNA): TGTGCCAGCAGTAGGGGGGAGAGTACAGATACGCAGTATTTT.

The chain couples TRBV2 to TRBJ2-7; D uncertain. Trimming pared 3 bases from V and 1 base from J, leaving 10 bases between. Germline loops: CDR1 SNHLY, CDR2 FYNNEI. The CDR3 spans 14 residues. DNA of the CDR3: TGTGCCAGCAGTGAGGAACAGCGATCCTACGAGCAGTACTTC. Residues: CASSEEQRSYEQYF.

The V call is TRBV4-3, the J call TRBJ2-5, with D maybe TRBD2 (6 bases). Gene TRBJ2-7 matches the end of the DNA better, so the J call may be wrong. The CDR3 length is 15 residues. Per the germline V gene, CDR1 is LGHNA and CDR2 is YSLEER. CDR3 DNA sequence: TGCGCCAGCAGCCAAGGGGGCACAGGAGGGTACGAGCAGTACTTC. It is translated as CASSQGGTGGYEQYF.

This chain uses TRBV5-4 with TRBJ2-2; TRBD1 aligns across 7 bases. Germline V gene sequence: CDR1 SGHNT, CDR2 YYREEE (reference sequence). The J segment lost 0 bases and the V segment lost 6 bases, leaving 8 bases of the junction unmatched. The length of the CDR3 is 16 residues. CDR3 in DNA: TGTGCCAGCACCAAGACAGGGCTCTCGAACACCGGGGAGCTGTTTTTT. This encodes CASTKTGLSNTGELFF.

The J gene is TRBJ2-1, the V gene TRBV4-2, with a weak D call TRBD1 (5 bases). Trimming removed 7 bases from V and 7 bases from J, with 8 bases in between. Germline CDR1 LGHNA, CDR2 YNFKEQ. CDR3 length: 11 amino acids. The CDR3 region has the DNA TGTGCCAGCACTAGGGGTAATGAGCAGTTCTTC. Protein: CASTRGNEQFF.

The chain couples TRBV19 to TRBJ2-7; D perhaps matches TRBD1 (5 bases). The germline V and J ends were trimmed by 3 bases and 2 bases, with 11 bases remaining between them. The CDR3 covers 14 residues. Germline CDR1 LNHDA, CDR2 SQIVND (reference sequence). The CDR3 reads CASSMGQPPYEQYF. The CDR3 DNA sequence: TGTGCCAGTAGTATGGGGCAGCCACCCTACGAGCAGTACTTC.

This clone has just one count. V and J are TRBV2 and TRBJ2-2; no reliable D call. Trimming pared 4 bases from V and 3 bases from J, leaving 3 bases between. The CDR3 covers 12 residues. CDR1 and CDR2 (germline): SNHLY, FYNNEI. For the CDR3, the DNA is TGTGCCAGCAGTGGGTACACCGGGGAGCTGTTTTTT. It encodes CASSGYTGELFF.

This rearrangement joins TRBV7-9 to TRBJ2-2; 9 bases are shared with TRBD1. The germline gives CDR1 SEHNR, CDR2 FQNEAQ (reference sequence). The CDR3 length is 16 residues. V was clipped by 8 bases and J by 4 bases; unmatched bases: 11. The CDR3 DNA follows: TGTGCCAGCGGACAGGGGACAGGACTTTCCACCGGGGAGCTGTTTTTT. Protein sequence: CASGQGTGLSTGELFF.

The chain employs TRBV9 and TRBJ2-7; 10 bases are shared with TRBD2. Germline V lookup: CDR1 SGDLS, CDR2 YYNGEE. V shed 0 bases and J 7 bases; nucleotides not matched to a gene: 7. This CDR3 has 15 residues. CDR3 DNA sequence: TGTGCCAGCAGCGTAGGATTGAGCGGGGGGGCGGAGCAGTACTTC. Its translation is CASSVGLSGGAEQYF.

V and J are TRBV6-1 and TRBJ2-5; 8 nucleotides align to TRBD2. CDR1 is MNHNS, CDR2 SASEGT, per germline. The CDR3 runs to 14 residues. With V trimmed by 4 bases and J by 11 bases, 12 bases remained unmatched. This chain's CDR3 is CASSGYGGAWEQYF. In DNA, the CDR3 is TGTGCCAGCAGTGGGTACGGGGGGGCATGGGAGCAGTACTTC.

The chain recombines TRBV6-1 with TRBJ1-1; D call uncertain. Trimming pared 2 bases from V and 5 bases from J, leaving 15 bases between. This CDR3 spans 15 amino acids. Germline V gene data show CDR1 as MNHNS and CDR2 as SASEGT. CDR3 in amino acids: CASSEPSTPRTEAFF. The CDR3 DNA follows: TGTGCCAGCAGTGAACCTTCGACCCCGAGGACTGAAGCTTTCTTT.

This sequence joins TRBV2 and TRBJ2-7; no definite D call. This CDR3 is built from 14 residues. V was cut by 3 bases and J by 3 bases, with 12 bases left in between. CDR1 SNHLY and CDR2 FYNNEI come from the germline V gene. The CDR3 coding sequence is TGTGCCAGCAGTGAGCAGCAACGCAACTACGAGCAGTACTTC. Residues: CASSEQQRNYEQYF.

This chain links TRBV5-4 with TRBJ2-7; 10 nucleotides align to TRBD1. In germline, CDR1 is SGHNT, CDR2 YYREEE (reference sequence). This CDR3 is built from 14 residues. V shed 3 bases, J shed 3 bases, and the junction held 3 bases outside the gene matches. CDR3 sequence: CASSWGQGYYEQYF. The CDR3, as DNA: TGTGCCAGCAGCTGGGGACAGGGGTACTACGAGCAGTACTTC.

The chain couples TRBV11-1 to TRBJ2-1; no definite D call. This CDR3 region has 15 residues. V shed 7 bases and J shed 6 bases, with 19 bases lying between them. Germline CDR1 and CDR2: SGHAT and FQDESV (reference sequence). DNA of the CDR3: TGTGCCAGCACCAACGTCAATGTCAACCCCAATGAGCAGTTCTTC. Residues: CASTNVNVNPNEQFF.

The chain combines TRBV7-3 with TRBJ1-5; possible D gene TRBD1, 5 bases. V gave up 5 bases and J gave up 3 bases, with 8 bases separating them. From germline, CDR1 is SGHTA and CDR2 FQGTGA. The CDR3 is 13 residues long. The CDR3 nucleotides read TGTGCCAGCAGCCGGGACGACAATCAGCCCCAGCATTTT. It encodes CASSRDDNQPQHF.

The CDR3, as DNA: TGTGCCAGCAGTGTTACCGGGACAAGGGTTAACCAGCCCCAGCATTTT. Translation: CASSVTGTRVNQPQHF. The chain has TRBV6-1 and TRBJ1-5, with a possible D match to TRBD1 (6 bases). This CDR3 comprises 16 residues. Looked up from germline, CDR1 is MNHNS and CDR2 is SASEGT. The V gene lost 4 bases and the J gene lost 7 bases, with 20 bases spanning the gap.

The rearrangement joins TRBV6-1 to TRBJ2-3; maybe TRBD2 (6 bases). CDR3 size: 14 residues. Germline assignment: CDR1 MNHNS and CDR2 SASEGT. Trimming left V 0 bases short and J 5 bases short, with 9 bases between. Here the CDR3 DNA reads TGTGCCAGCAGTGAAGCGGGCGGGAAAGATACGCAGTATTTT. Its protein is CASSEAGGKDTQYF.

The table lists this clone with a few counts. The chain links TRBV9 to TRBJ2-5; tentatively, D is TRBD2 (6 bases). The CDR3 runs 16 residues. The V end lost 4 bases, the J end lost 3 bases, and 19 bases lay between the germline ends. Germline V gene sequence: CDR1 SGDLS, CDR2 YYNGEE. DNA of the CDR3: TGTGCCAGCAGCCGCAGGGAGGACAACCCAAAAGAGACCCAGTACTTC. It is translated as CASSRREDNPKETQYF.

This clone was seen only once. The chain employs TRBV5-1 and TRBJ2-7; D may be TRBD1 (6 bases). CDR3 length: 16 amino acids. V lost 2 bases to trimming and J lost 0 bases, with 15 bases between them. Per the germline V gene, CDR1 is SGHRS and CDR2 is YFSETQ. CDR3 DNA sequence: TGCGCCAGCAGCTTAACGCCGACAGGTGTCTCCTACGAGCAGTACTTC. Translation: CASSLTPTGVSYEQYF.

As DNA, the CDR3 is TGTGCCAGCAGTCAGGACGGGGGCTACAATGAGCAGTTCTTC. It codes for CASSQDGGYNEQFF. V usage is TRBV6-5 and J usage is TRBJ2-1; maybe TRBD2 (6 bases). The length of the CDR3 is 14 residues. Germline lookup yields CDR1 MNHEY and CDR2 SVGAGI. Trimming cost V 5 bases and J 3 bases, with 11 bases left between them.

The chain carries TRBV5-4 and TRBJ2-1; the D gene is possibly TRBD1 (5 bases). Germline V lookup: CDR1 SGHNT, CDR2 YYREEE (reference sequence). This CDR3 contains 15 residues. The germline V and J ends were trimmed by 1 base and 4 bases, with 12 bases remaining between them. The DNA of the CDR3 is TGTGCCAGCAGCTTGAACGCAGGGAAATACAATGAGCAGTTCTTC. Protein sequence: CASSLNAGKYNEQFF. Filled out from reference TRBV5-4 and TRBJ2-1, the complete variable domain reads ETGVTQSPTHLIKTRGQQVTLRCSSQSGHNTVSWYQQALGQGPQFIFQYYREEENGRGNFPPRFSGLQFPNYSSELNVNALELDDSALYLCASSLNAGKYNEQFFGPGTRLTVL.